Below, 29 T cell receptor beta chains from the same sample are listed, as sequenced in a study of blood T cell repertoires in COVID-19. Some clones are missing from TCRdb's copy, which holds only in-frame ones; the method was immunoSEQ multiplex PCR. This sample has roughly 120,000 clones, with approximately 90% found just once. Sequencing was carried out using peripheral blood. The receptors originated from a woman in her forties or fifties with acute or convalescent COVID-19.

CDR3 protein: CATSRTGVDGYTF. CDR3 DNA: TGTGCCACCAGCAGGACCGGGGTAGATGGCTACACCTTC. The V gene is TRBV15, the J gene TRBJ1-2; no reliable D call. Trimming left V 3 bases short and J 6 bases short, with 11 bases between. The V gene's germline CDR1 is LNHNV and CDR2 YYDKDF (reference sequence). CDR3 length: 13 amino acids.

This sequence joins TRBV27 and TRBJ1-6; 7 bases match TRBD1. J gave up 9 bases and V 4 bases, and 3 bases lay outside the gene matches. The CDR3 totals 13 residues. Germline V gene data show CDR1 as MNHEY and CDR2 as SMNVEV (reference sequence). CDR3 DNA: TGTGCCAGCAGTTCAGGGGGAATTTCACCCCTCCACTTT. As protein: CASSSGGISPLHF.

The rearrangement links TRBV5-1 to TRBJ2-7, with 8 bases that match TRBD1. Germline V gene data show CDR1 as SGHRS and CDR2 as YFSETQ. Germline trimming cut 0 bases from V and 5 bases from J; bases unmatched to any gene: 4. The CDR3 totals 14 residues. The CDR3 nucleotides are TGCGCCAGCAGCTTGGAACAGGGGGATAACGAGCAGTACTTC. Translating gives CASSLEQGDNEQYF.

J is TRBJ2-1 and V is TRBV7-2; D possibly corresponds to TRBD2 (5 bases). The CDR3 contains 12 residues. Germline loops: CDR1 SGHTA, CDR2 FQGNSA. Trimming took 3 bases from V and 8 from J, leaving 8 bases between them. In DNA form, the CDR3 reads TGTGCCAGCAGCTTGAGGGATCATGAGCAGTTCTTC. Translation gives CASSLRDHEQFF.

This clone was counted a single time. For the CDR3, the DNA is TGTGCCAGCAGCACCTCGGCGGGTCGAATGGACTATGGCTACACCTTC. Residues: CASSTSAGRMDYGYTF. The rearrangement joins TRBV9 to TRBJ1-2; D gene ambiguous. The CDR3 is 16 residues long. V shed 4 bases and J shed 3 bases, with 19 bases lying between them. Germline V gene sequence: CDR1 SGDLS, CDR2 YYNGEE.

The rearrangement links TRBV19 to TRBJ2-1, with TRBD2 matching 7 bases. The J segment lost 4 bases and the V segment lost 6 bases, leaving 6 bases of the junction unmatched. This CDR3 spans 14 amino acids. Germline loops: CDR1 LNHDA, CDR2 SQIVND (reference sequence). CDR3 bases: TGTGCCAGTAGCGGGGCGGGGGTATACAATGAGCAGTTCTTC. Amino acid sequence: CASSGAGVYNEQFF.

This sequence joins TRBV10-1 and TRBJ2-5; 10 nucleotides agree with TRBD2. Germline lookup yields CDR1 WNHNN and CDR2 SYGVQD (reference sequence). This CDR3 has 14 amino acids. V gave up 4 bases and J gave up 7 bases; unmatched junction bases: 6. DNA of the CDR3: TGCGCCAGCAGTGCGAGCGGGGGGGACGGGACCCAGTACTTC. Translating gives CASSASGGDGTQYF.

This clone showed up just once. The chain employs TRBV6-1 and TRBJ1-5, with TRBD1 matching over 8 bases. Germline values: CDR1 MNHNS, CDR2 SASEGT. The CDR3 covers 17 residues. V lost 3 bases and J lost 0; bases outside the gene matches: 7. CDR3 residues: CASSETGELYSNQPQHF. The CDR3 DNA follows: TGTGCCAGCAGTGAGACAGGGGAACTATATAGCAATCAGCCCCAGCATTTT.

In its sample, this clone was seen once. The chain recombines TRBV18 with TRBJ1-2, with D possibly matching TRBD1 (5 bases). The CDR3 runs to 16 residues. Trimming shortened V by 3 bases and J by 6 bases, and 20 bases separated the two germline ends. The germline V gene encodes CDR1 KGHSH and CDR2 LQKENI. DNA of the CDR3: TGTGCCAGCTCACCGGGGGAGGGACTCCAGATGGATGGCTACACCTTC. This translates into CASSPGEGLQMDGYTF. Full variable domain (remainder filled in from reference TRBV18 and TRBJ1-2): NAGVMQNPRHLVRRRGQEARLRCSPMKGHSHVYWYRQLPEEGLKFMVYLQKENIIDESGMPKERFSAEFPKEGPSILRIQQVVRGDSAAYFCASSPGEGLQMDGYTFGSGTRLTVV.

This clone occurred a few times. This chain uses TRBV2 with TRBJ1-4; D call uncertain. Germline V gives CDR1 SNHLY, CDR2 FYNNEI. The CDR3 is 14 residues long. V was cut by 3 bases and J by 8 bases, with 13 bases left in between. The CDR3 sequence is CASSDGLRGEKLFF. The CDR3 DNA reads TGTGCCAGCAGTGACGGTCTACGAGGAGAAAAACTGTTTTTT.

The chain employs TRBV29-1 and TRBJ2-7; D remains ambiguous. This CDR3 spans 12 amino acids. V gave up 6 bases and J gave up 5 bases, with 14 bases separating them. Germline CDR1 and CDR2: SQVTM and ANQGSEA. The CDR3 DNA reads TGCAGCGTATTACGATACGACAACGAGCAGTACTTC. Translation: CSVLRYDNEQYF.

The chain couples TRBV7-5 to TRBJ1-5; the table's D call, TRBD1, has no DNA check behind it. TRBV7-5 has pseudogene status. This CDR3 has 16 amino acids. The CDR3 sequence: CVRSPPGDLADQPQHF. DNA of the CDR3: TGTGTCAGAAGCCCGCCAGGGGATCTCGCGGATCAGCCCCAGCATTTT.

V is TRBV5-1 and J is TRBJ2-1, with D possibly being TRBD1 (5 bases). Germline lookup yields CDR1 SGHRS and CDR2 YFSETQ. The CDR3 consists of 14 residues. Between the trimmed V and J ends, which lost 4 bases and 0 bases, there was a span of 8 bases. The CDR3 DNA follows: TGCGCCAGCAGCCTCGACAGCTCCTACAATGAGCAGTTCTTC. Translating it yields CASSLDSSYNEQFF.

CDR3 in DNA: TGTGCCAGCAGCTCGTGGGACAGGGTCACAGATACGCAGTATTTT. This sequence encodes CASSSWDRVTDTQYF. This chain connects TRBV7-2 to TRBJ2-3; 9 nucleotides align to TRBD1. The CDR3 extends over 15 amino acids. Germline trimming cut 4 bases from V and 2 bases from J; bases unmatched to any gene: 4. The germline CDR1 and CDR2 sequences are SGHTA and FQGNSA.

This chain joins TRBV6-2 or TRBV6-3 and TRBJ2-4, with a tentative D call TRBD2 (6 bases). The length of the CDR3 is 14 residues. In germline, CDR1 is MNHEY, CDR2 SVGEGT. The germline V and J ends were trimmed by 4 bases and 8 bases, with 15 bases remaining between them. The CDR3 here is CASSLGGPPDIQYF. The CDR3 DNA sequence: TGTGCCAGCAGTTTGGGAGGCCCACCGGACATTCAGTACTTC.

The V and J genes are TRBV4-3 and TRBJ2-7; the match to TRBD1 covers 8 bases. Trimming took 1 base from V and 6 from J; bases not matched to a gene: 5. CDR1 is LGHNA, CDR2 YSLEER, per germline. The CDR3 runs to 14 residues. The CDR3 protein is CASSQGQGAGEQYF. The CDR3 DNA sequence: TGCGCCAGCAGCCAAGGGCAGGGGGCTGGCGAGCAGTACTTC.

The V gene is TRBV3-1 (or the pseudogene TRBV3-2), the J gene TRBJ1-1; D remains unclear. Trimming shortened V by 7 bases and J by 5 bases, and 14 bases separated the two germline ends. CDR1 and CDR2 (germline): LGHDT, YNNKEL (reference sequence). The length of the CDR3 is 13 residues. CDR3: CASNEGGGTEAFF. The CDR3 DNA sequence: TGTGCCAGCAATGAGGGAGGCGGAACTGAAGCTTTCTTT.

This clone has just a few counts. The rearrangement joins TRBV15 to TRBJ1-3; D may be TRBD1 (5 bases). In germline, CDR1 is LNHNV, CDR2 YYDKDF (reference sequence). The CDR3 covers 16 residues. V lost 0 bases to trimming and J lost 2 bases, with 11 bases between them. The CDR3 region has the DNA TGTGCCACCAGCAGAGATTTGGGGGGGACTGGAAACACCATATATTTT. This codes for CATSRDLGGTGNTIYF.

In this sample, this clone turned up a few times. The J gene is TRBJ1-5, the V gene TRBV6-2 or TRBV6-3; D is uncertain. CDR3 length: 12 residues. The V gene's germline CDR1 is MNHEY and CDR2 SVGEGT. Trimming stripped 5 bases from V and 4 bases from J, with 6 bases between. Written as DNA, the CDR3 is TGTGCCAGCAGTATCGGGAATCAGCCCCAGCATTTT. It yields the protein CASSIGNQPQHF.

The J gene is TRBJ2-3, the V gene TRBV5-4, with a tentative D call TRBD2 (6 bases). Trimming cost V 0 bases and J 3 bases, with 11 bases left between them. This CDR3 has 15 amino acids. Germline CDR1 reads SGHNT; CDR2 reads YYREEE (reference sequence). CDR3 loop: CASSLVGSGTDTQYF. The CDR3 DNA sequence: TGTGCCAGCAGCTTGGTCGGGAGTGGTACAGATACGCAGTATTTT.

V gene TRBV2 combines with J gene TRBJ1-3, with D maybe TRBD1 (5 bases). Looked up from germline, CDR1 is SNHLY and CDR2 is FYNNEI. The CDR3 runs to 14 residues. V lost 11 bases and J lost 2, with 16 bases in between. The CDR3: CAGNPGGTGNTIYF. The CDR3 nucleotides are TGTGCCGGAAATCCCGGGGGGACTGGAAACACCATATATTTT.

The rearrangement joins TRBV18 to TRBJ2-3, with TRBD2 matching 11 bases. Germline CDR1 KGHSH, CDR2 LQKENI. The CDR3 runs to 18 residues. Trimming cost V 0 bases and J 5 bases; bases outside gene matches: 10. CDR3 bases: TGTGCCAGCTCACCACCGTCACTAGCGGGAGAGCTGGGAGATACGCAGTATTTT. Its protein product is CASSPPSLAGELGDTQYF.

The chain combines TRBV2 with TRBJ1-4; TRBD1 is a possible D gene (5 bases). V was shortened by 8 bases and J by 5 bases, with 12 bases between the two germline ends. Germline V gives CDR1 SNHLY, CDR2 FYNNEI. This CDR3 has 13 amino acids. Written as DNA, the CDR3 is TGTGCCAGCCTTACAGGCTCAAATGAAAAACTGTTTTTT. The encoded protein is CASLTGSNEKLFF.

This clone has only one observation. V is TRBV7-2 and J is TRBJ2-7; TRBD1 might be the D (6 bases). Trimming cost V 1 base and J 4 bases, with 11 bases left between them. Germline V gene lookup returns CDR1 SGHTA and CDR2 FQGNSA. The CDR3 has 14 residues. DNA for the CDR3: TGTGCCAGCAGCTTAGGGTGGGGGCAGTACGAGCAGTACTTC. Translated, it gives CASSLGWGQYEQYF.

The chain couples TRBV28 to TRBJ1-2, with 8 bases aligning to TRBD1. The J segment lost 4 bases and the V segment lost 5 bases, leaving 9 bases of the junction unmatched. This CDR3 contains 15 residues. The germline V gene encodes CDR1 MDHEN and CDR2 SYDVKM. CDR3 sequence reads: CASSPPVGQGYGYTF. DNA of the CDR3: TGTGCCAGCAGTCCTCCCGTCGGACAGGGCTATGGCTACACCTTC.

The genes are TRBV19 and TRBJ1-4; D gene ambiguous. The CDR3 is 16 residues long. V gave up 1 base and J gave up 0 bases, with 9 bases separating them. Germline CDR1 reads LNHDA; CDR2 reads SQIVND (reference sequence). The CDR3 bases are TGTGCCAGTAGTATAGGAGGAACCCCAACTAATGAAAAACTGTTTTTT. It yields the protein CASSIGGTPTNEKLFF.

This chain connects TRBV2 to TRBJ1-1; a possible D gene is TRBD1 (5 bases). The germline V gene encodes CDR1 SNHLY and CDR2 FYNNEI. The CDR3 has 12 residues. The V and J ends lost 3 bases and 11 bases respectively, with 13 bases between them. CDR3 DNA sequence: TGTGCCAGCAGTGATGAAGGGGCAGGCGCTTTCTTT. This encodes CASSDEGAGAFF. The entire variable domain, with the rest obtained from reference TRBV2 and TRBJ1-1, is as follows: EPEVTQTPSHQVTQMGQEVILRCVPISNHLYFYWYRQILGQKVEFLVSFYNNEISEKSEIFDDQFSVERPDGSNFTLKIRSTKLEDSAMYFCASSDEGAGAFFGQGTRLTVV.

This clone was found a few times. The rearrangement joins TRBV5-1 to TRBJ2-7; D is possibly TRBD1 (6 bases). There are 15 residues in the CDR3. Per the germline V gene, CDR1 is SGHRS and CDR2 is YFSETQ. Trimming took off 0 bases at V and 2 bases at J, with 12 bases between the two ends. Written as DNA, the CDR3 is TGCGCCAGCAGCTTGGGGGACACTCGAACCTACGAGCAGTACTTC. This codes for CASSLGDTRTYEQYF.

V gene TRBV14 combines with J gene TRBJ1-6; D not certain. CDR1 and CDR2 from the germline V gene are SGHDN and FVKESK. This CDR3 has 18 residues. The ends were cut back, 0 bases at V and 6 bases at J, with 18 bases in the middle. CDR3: CASSQDRRTSGLNSPLHF. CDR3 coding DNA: TGTGCCAGCAGCCAAGATCGGCGAACGTCCGGACTTAATTCACCCCTCCACTTT.